This TCR beta chain is drawn from a study of T cell repertoires in cytomegalovirus infection. This clonotype was recorded at least ten times. TCRdb analysed the reads with MiXCR anew, one entry per CDR3 protein. The sample shows 350,000 to 500,000 distinct CDR3 sequences, 25% to 40% of them seen only once. The germline V gene encodes CDR1 SGHVS and CDR2 FQNEAQ. V gave up 4 bases and J gave up 6 bases, with 15 bases separating them. The CDR3 runs 14 residues. Source material: PBMCs. The source of this sequence is a human donor in good health (CMV status not recorded). Some clones in this sample may be carry-over from other donors' samples. The chain is built from TRBV7-8 and TRBJ1-2; tentatively, D is TRBD1 (5 bases). CDR3 amino acids: CASSSLQEVDGYTF. CDR3 nucleotides: TGTGCCAGCAGCTCGTTACAGGAGGTCGATGGCTACACCTTC.